These 17 T cell receptor beta chains originate from one sample sequenced in a study of blood T cell repertoires in COVID-19. Profiling relied on immunoSEQ multiplex PCR, and the TCRdb table lists in-frame clones only, not all of them. The profile shows 250,000 or so clones, around nine tenths of them singletons. The sample was peripheral blood. The receptors derive from a woman in her 40s who had recovered from COVID-19.

The chain combines TRBV24-1 with TRBJ2-2, with D possibly TRBD1 on 5 matching bases. Germline values: CDR1 KGHDR, CDR2 SFDVKD. The ends were cut back, 10 bases at V and 3 bases at J, with 14 bases in the middle. The CDR3 runs to 14 residues. The CDR3 region has the DNA TGTGCCACGATAACGGACATCGACACCGGGGAGCTGTTTTTT. Its protein is CATITDIDTGELFF.

The gene calls are TRBV6-5 and TRBJ2-1, with a tentative D call TRBD2 (5 bases). The CDR3 spans 12 residues. Germline V CDR1 and CDR2: MNHEY, SVGAGI. The V and J ends lost 10 bases and 7 bases respectively, with 14 bases between them. The CDR3 region has the DNA TGTGCCACCACTCCGGGGTCTAATGAGCAGTTCTTC. Translating it yields CATTPGSNEQFF.

The chain recombines TRBV27 with TRBJ2-1; no reliable D call. Germline lookup yields CDR1 MNHEY and CDR2 SMNVEV (reference sequence). The CDR3 spans 15 residues. Trimming removed 3 bases at V and 0 bases at J, with 9 bases between. Written as DNA, the CDR3 is TGTGCCAGCAGTTTCGGCGCGGACTCCTACAATGAGCAGTTCTTC. This codes for CASSFGADSYNEQFF.

The chain links TRBV28 to TRBJ2-7; possible D gene TRBD2, 6 bases. The germline V gene encodes CDR1 MDHEN and CDR2 SYDVKM. The CDR3 is made up of 14 amino acids. Trimming removed 4 bases from V and 0 bases from J, with 10 bases in between. The chain's CDR3 is CASSSAGHSYEQYF. The CDR3 region has the DNA TGTGCCAGCAGTTCAGCGGGCCACTCCTACGAGCAGTACTTC. Combining the CDR3 with reference TRBV28 and TRBJ2-7 gives the whole variable domain DVKVTQSSRYLVKRTGEKVFLECVQDMDHENMFWYRQDPGLGLRLIYFSYDVKMKEKGDIPEGYSVSREKKERFSLILESASTNQTSMYLCASSSAGHSYEQYFGPGTRLTVT.

J is TRBJ2-1 and V is TRBV5-1, with TRBD2 matching 7 bases. The CDR3 totals 12 residues. After removal of 7 bases from V and 4 bases from J, the junction contained 2 bases not matched to a gene. CDR1 and CDR2 (germline): SGHRS, YFSETQ. The CDR3: CASQREYNEQFF. CDR3 in DNA: TGCGCCAGCCAGCGGGAATACAATGAGCAGTTCTTC.

The chain has TRBV11-1 and TRBJ2-3; TRBD2 matches at 10 bases. CDR1 is SGHAT, CDR2 FQDESV, per germline (reference sequence). Trimming cost V 1 base and J 4 bases; bases outside gene matches: 5. CDR3 length equals 16 residues. The CDR3 reads CASSLVLAGVSDTQYF. The CDR3 DNA follows: TGTGCCAGCAGCTTAGTCCTAGCGGGAGTTTCAGATACGCAGTATTTT.

This chain links TRBV2 with TRBJ1-6; 7 nucleotides agree with TRBD1. CDR1 is SNHLY, CDR2 FYNNEI, per germline. The CDR3 length is 14 residues. V trimming: 6 bases; J trimming: 5 bases; junction bases outside the gene matches: 4. CDR3 nucleotide sequence: TGTGCCAGCAGGGGGACAGCCAATAATTCACCCCTCCACTTT. This sequence encodes CASRGTANNSPLHF.

In the case of this clone: Additional DNA sequences in this sample encode the identical CDR3. The chain is built from TRBV30 and TRBJ1-6, with TRBD1 matching over 7 bases. Germline loops: CDR1 GTSNPN, CDR2 SVGIG (reference sequence). The J segment lost 4 bases and the V segment lost 5 bases, leaving 5 bases of the junction unmatched. The CDR3 is 14 amino acids. The CDR3 DNA reads as TGTGCCTGGTCCCGGGACAGTTATAATTCACCCCTCCACTTT. This sequence encodes CAWSRDSYNSPLHF.

The chain recombines TRBV4-1 with TRBJ2-7; TRBD2 aligns across 7 bases. The CDR3 runs to 19 residues. CDR1 is MGHRA and CDR2 is YSYEKL in the germline V gene. V lost 4 bases and J lost 3; bases outside the gene matches: 21. The CDR3 coding sequence is TGCGCCAGCAGCCCCGAGGGTCTTGGGCTAGCGGCGCTCGGCTACGAGCAGTACTTC. Residues: CASSPEGLGLAALGYEQYF.

This clone was seen just once. CDR3 DNA: TGTGCCAGCAAGACCGGGACAGGGGATTCACCCCTCCACTTT. Translated, it gives CASKTGTGDSPLHF. The genes are TRBV2 and TRBJ1-6; 10 bases map to TRBD1. Germline CDR1 SNHLY, CDR2 FYNNEI. This CDR3 is built from 14 residues. Unmatched junction bases numbered 5, after V lost 7 bases and J lost 8 bases.

This clone has only one observation. The chain is built from TRBV19 and TRBJ1-1; D is undetermined. CDR1 is LNHDA and CDR2 is SQIVND in the germline V gene (reference sequence). CDR3 length: 18 amino acids. V shed 4 bases and J shed 0 bases, with 21 bases lying between them. This CDR3 reads CASSTRSSTSLMNTEAFF. CDR3 coding DNA: TGTGCCAGTAGTACCCGTAGCTCGACGAGCCTCATGAACACTGAAGCTTTCTTT.

The chain's CDR3 is CASQGQVYSGANVLTF. CDR3 coding DNA: TGTGCCAGTCAAGGACAGGTCTACTCTGGGGCCAACGTCCTGACTTTC. The chain carries TRBV19 and TRBJ2-6; 7 nucleotides line up with TRBD1. The J segment lost 0 bases and the V segment lost 8 bases, leaving 7 bases of the junction unmatched. The CDR3 totals 16 residues. CDR1 LNHDA and CDR2 SQIVND come from the germline V gene (reference sequence).

In DNA, the CDR3 is TGTGCCAGCAGTTACTCCGCAGAAAACACTGAAGCTTTCTTT. Protein: CASSYSAENTEAFF. The V gene is TRBV6-2 or TRBV6-3, the J gene TRBJ1-1; D gene uncertain. Deletions cut 0 bases from V and 2 bases from J, with 7 bases between. CDR3 size: 14 residues. CDR1 is MNHEY, CDR2 SVGEGT, per germline.

J is TRBJ2-7 and V is TRBV15; D unresolved. Germline V gene lookup returns CDR1 LNHNV and CDR2 YYDKDF (reference sequence). This CDR3 is 13 amino acids long. The V and J ends lost 10 bases and 3 bases respectively, with 16 bases between them. CDR3 in DNA: TGTGCCATTACAGCCCCCCTAAGCTACGAGCAGTACTTC. It specifies CAITAPLSYEQYF.

The gene calls are TRBV5-1 and TRBJ1-1; 7 bases are a match to TRBD1. Germline lookup yields CDR1 SGHRS and CDR2 YFSETQ. V was pared by 6 bases and J by 2 bases, with 16 bases of the junction left unmatched. The CDR3 contains 17 residues. CDR3 loop: CASKGAGAASPNTEAFF. The CDR3 region has the DNA TGCGCCAGCAAGGGGGCAGGGGCCGCCAGCCCTAACACTGAAGCTTTCTTT.

This chain connects TRBV4-2 to TRBJ2-7; 13 bases match TRBD2. CDR1 is LGHNA and CDR2 is YNFKEQ in the germline V gene. V gave up 0 bases and J gave up 5 bases; unmatched junction bases: 16. The CDR3 loop spans 20 amino acids. DNA for the CDR3: TGTGCCAGCAGCCAAGAGGGGTTTGGACTAGCGGGAGAAGGGGGCAACGAGCAGTACTTC. Translated: CASSQEGFGLAGEGGNEQYF.

This clone was counted a single time. This chain uses TRBV4-1 with TRBJ2-1; D possibly corresponds to TRBD2 (7 bases). Germline CDR1 is MGHRA and CDR2 is YSYEKL. CDR3 length equals 15 residues. V lost 2 bases, J lost 7 bases, and 15 bases lay in between. The CDR3 loop reads CASSQQGGGWNEQFF. CDR3 nucleotides: TGCGCCAGCAGCCAACAGGGAGGGGGGTGGAATGAGCAGTTCTTC.